This T cell receptor (beta chain) was recorded in a study of cytomegalovirus exposure and HLA in healthy donors. Study-wide results and caveats: Rare TCR sequences predominated, though certain public TCRs were found in many donors. For cytomegalovirus status, the classifier reportedly gave diagnoses with high specificity and sensitivity.

Comment on this clone: Its cognate antigen is unknown.

The J segment lost 6 bases and the V segment lost 3 bases, leaving 12 bases of the junction unmatched. This CDR3 region has 17 residues. Germline V gene sequence: CDR1 LNHDA, CDR2 SQIVND (reference sequence). Researchers ran the PCR with 60 Vbeta and 13 Jbeta primers. Some clones are missing from TCRdb's copy, which holds only in-frame ones; the method was immunoSEQ multiplex PCR. The sample holds roughly 150,000 clones; nearly 80% are singletons and the top ten take under 15%. The material sequenced was PBMCs. The receptor's source is a woman between 35 and 50 years old in good health and CMV-seronegative. J is TRBJ2-1 and V is TRBV19; 9 bases map to TRBD2. This CDR3 is CASSIRGGTSMANEQFF. The CDR3 DNA is TGTGCCAGTAGTATCCGGGGGGGGACTAGCATGGCCAATGAGCAGTTCTTC.